Sequencing of this TCR beta chain was carried out in a study of control samples from healthy donors and cancer patients. Only in-frame clones appear in the TCRdb table, and some are missing; sequencing was by immunoSEQ multiplex PCR. The table has about 61,000 clones, around 90% seen once. Germline assignment: CDR1 SGHTA and CDR2 FQGNSA. Trimming cost V 4 bases and J 7 bases, with 19 bases left between them. This CDR3 comprises 16 residues. Sequenced: PBMCs. The TCR originated in a man in his sixties with colorectal cancer. The rearrangement links TRBV7-2 to TRBJ2-2, with D perhaps assigned TRBD1 or TRBD2 (5 bases each). CDR3: CASSSHKLVRGGELFF. The CDR3 DNA follows: TGTGCCAGCAGCTCGCACAAACTAGTGAGGGGCGGGGAGCTGTTTTTT.